The following is a T cell receptor (beta chain) sequence with its context. What it binds is not known. This sample was included in a study of shared clonotypes between healthy human individuals. V was cut by 6 bases and J by 8 bases, with 16 bases left in between. The CDR3 contains 14 residues. Per the germline V gene, CDR1 is MDHEN and CDR2 is SYDVKM. It was into CD45RA+ naive and CD45RA-negative memory subsets that the CD4+ cells were split. The study's findings and limits: Rarefaction showed sorted-subset sequencing was incomplete despite large depth. Clonotypes that were shared across four donors made up 4.5% to 5% of naive CD4 clonotypes. Blood was the sole source, and tissue repertoires probably differ.

TCRdb keeps only in-frame clones here, not all; method: immunoSEQ multiplex PCR. Of about 1.1 million clones in the sample, approximately 80% are singletons; the top ten hold under 0.65%. Sequenced input: memory CD4+ T cells from PBMCs. Described subset: CD45RA-negative fraction. The sequence was collected from a man aged 18 to 29 in good health. Some clones in this sample may be carry-over from other donors' samples. The V and J genes are TRBV28 and TRBJ1-4; TRBD1 might be the D (5 bases). DNA of the CDR3: TGTGCCAGCAGCCCCGGGGGGACCAGGGAAAAACTGTTTTTT. Protein sequence: CASSPGGTREKLFF. Full variable domain (rest looked up from reference TRBV28 and TRBJ1-4): DVKVTQSSRYLVKRTGEKVFLECVQDMDHENMFWYRQDPGLGLRLIYFSYDVKMKEKGDIPEGYSVSREKKERFSLILESASTNQTSMYLCASSPGGTREKLFFGSGTQLSVL.